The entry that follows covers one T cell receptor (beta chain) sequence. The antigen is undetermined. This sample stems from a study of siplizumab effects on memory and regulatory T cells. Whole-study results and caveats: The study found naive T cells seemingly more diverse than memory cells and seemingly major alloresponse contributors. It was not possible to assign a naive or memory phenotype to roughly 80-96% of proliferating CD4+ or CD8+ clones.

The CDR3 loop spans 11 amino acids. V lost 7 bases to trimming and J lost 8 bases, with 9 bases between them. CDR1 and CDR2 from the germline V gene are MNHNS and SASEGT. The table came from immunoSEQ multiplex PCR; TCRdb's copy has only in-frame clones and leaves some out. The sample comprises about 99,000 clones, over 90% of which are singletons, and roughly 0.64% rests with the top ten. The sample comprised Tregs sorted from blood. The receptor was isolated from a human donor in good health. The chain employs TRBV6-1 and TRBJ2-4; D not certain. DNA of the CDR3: TGTGCCAGCAAGAGCCGAGACATTCAGTACTTC. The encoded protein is CASKSRDIQYF.